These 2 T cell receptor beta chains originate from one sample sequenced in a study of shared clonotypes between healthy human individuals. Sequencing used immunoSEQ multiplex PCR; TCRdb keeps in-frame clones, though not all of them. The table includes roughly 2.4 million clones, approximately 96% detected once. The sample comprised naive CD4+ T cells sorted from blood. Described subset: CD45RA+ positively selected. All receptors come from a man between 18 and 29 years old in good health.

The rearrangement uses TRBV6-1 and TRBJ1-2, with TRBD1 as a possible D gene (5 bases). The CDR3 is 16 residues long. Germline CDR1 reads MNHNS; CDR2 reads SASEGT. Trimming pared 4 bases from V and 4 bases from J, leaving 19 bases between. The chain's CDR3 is CASSGEGLAGFYGYTF. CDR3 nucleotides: TGTGCCAGCAGTGGGGAGGGGCTCGCCGGATTCTATGGCTACACCTTC.

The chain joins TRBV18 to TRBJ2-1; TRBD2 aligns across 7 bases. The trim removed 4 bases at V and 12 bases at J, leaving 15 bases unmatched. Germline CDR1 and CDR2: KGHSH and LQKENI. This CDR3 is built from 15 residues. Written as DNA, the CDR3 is TGTGCCAGCTCACTCGGACTAGACCGGCGGGTTGGGCAGTTCTTC. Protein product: CASSLGLDRRVGQFF.